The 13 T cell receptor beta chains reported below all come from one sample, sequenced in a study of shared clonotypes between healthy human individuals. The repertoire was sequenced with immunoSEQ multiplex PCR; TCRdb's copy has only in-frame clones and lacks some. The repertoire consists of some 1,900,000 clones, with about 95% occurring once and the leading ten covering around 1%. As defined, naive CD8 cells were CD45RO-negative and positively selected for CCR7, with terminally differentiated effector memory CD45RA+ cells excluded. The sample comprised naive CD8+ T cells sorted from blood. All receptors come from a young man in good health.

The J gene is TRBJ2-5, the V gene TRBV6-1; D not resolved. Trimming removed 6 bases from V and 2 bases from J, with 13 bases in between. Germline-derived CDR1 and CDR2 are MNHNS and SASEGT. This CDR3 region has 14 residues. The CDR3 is CASRPLWGQETQYF. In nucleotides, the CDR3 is TGTGCCAGCAGGCCTCTTTGGGGTCAAGAGACCCAGTACTTC.

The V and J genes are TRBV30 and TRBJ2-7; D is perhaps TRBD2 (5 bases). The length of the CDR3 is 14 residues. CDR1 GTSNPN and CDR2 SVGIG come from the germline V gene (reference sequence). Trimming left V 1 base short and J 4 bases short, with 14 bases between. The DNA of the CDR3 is TGTGCCTGGAGTGGCTCGAGGGCCTCATACGAGCAGTACTTC. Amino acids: CAWSGSRASYEQYF.

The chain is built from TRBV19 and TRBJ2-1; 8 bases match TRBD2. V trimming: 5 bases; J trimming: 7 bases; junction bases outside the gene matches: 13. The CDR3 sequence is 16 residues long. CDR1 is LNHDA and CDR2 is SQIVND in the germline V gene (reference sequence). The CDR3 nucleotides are TGTGCCAGTAGTTTGTTCGGGGGGGCCTCAGCAAATGAGCAGTTCTTC. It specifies CASSLFGGASANEQFF.

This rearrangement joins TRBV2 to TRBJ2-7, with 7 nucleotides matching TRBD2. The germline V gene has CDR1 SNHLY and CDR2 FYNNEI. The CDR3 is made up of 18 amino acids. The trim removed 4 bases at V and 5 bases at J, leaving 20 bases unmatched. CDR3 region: CASSGRDYRDYLTDEQYF. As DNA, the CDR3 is TGTGCCAGCAGTGGCAGGGATTACCGGGACTACCTAACCGACGAGCAGTACTTC.

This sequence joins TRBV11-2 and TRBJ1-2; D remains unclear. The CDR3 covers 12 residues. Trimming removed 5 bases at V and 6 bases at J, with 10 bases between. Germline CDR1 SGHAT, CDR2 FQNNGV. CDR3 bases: TGTGCCAGCAGCCCATGGTGCGATGGCTACACCTTC. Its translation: CASSPWCDGYTF.

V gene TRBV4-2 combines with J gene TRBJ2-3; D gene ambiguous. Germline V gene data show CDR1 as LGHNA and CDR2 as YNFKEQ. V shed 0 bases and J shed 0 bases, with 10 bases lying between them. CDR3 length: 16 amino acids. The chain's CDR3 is CASSQDFQASTDTQYF. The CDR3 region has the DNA TGTGCCAGCAGCCAAGATTTTCAGGCTAGCACAGATACGCAGTATTTT.

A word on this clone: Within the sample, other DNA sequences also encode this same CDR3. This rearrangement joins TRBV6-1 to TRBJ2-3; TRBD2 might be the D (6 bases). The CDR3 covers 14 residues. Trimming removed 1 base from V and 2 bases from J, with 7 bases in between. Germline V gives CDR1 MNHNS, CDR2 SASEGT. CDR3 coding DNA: TGTGCCAGCAGTGAAGGCGGGAACACAGATACGCAGTATTTT. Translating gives CASSEGGNTDTQYF.

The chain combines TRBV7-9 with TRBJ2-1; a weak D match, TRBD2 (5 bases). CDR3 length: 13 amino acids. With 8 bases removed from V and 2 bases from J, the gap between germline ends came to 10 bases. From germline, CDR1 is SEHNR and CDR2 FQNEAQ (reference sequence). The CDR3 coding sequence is TGTGCCAGCCATAGCGTAACCTACAATGAGCAGTTCTTC. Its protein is CASHSVTYNEQFF.

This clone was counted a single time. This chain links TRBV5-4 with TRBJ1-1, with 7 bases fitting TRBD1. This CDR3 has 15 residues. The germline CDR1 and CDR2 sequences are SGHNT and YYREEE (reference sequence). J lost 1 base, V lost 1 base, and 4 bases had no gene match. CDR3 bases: TGTGCCAGCAGCTTGTGGAACAGGGGGAACACTGAAGCTTTCTTT. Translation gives CASSLWNRGNTEAFF.

CDR3 loop: CATTPSSGTGFTEAFF. In DNA form, the CDR3 reads TGTGCCACCACCCCGAGCTCGGGAACTGGGTTCACTGAAGCTTTCTTT. The chain carries TRBV15 and TRBJ1-1; D remains ambiguous. V was trimmed by 7 bases and J by 4 bases, leaving 22 bases between them. The CDR3 sequence is 16 residues long. Germline CDR1 and CDR2: LNHNV and YYDKDF (reference sequence). Full variable domain (remainder filled in from reference TRBV15 and TRBJ1-1): DAMVIQNPRYQVTQFGKPVTLSCSQTLNHNVMYWYQQKSSQAPKLLFHYYDKDFNNEADTPDNFQSRRPNTSFCFLDIRSPGLGDTAMYLCATTPSSGTGFTEAFFGQGTRLTVV.

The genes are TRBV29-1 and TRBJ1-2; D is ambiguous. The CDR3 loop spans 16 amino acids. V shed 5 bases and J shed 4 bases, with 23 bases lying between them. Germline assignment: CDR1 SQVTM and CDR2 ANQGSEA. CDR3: CSVFVDPEGMRYGYTF. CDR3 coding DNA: TGCAGCGTTTTTGTAGATCCCGAGGGTATGCGCTATGGCTACACCTTC.

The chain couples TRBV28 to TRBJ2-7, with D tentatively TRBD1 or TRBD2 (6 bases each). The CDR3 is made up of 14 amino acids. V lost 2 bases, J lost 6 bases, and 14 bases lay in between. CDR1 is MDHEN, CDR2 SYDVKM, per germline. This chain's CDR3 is CASSLVGGAVEQYF. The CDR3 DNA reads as TGTGCCAGCAGTTTAGTGGGGGGCGCCGTCGAGCAGTACTTC.

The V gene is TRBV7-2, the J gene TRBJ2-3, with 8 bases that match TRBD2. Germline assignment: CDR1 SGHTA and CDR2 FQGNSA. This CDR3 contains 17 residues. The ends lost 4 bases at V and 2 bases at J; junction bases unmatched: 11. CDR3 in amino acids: CASSSPTASGPTDTQYF. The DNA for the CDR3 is TGTGCCAGCAGCTCCCCCACCGCTAGCGGGCCCACAGATACGCAGTATTTT.